These 4 T cell receptor beta chains share one sample of origin, sequenced in a study of blood T cell repertoires in COVID-19. Sequenced by immunoSEQ multiplex PCR; TCRdb stores in-frame clones only, minus some. The sample yields 270,000 or so clones, around 89% seen once. Sequenced sample: peripheral blood. The source of these receptors is a middle-aged man with acute or convalescent COVID-19.

The chain carries TRBV24-1 and TRBJ2-1; 10 positions match TRBD2. CDR1 is KGHDR, CDR2 SFDVKD, per germline. The CDR3 extends over 17 amino acids. Trimming took 3 bases from V and 7 from J; bases not matched to a gene: 11. This chain's CDR3 is CATSDPPGSGGLNEQFF. DNA for the CDR3: TGTGCCACCAGTGATCCCCCCGGTAGCGGGGGGCTAAATGAGCAGTTCTTC.

The count of this clone is one. The chain recombines TRBV24-1 with TRBJ2-7; 7 positions match TRBD1. The CDR3 consists of 14 residues. J lost 2 bases, V lost 8 bases, and 8 bases had no gene match. The germline V gene encodes CDR1 KGHDR and CDR2 SFDVKD. The CDR3 DNA is TGTGCCACCATGGTCCGGGACAGAGCCTACGAGCAGTACTTC. Its translation is CATMVRDRAYEQYF.

The chain carries TRBV5-1 and TRBJ1-2; the D gene is possibly TRBD1 (5 bases). Germline V gene sequence: CDR1 SGHRS, CDR2 YFSETQ. V lost 5 bases and J lost 4, with 12 bases in between. CDR3 length equals 13 residues. DNA for the CDR3: TGCGCCAGCAGTTATGACAGTTTCTATGGCTACACCTTC. Its translation: CASSYDSFYGYTF.

The chain is built from TRBV12-5 and TRBJ1-6; D not resolved. The V gene's germline CDR1 is LGHNT and CDR2 FRNRAP. V was clipped by 2 bases and J by 0 bases, with 11 bases between them. The length of the CDR3 is 17 residues. The CDR3 coding sequence is TGTGCTAGTGGTTTGATGCCCTTGAGCTCCTATAATTCACCCCTCCACTTT. It translates to CASGLMPLSSYNSPLHF.